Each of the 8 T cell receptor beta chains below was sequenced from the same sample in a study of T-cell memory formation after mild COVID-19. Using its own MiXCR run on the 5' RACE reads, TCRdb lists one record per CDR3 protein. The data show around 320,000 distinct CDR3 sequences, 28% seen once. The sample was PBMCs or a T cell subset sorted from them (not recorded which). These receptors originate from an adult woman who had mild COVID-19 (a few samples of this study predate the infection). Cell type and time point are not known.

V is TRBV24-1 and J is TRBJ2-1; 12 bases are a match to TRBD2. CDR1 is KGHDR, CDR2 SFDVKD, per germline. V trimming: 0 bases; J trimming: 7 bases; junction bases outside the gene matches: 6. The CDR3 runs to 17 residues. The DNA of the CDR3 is TGTGCCACCAGTGATTTGGAGACTAGCGGGAGACCGAATGAGCAGTTCTTC. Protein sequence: CATSDLETSGRPNEQFF.

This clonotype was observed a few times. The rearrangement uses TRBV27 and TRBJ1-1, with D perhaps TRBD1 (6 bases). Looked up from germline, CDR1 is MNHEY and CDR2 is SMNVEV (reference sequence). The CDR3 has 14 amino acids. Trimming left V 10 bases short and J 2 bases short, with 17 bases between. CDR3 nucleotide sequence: TGTGCCACCAAATCCGGACAGATAAACACTGAAGCTTTCTTT. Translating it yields CATKSGQINTEAFF.

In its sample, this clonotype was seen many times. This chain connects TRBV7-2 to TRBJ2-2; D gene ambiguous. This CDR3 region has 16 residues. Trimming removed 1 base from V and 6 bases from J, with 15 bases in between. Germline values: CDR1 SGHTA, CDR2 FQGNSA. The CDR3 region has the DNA TGTGCCAGCAGCTTAGGCGCCCTGGGTGGGGCCGGGGAGCTGTTTTTT. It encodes CASSLGALGGAGELFF.

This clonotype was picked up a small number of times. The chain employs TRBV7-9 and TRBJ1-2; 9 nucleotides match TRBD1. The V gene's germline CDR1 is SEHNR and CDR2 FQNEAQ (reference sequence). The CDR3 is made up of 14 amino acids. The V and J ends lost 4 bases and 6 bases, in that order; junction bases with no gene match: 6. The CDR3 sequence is CASSSPGQGHGYTF. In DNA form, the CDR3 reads TGTGCCAGCAGCTCGCCGGGACAGGGACATGGCTACACCTTC.

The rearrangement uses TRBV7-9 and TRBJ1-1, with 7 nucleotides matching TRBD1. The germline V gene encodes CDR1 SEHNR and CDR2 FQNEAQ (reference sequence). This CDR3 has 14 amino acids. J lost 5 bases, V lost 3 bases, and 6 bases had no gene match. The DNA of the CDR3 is TGTGCCAGCAGCTTCCAGGGGGGGGAAACTGAAGCTTTCTTT. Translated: CASSFQGGETEAFF.

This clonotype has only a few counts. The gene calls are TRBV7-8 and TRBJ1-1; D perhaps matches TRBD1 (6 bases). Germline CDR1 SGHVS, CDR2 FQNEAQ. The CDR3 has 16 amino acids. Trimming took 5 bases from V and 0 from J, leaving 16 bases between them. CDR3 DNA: TGTGCCAGCAGCATACAGGGACGGGTGATGAACACTGAAGCTTTCTTT. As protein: CASSIQGRVMNTEAFF.

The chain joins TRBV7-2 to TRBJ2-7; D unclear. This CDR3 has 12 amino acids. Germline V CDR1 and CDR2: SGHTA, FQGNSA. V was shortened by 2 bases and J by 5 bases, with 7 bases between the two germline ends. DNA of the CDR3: TGTGCCAGCAGCTTAAATGGGGACGAGCAGTACTTC. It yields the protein CASSLNGDEQYF.

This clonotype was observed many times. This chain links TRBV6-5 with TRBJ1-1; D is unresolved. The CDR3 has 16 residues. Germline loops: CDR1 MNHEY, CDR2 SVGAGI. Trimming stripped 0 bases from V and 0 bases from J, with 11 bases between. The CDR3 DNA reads TGTGCCAGCAGTTACTCGGGGTACGGAGTGAACACTGAAGCTTTCTTT. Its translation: CASSYSGYGVNTEAFF.